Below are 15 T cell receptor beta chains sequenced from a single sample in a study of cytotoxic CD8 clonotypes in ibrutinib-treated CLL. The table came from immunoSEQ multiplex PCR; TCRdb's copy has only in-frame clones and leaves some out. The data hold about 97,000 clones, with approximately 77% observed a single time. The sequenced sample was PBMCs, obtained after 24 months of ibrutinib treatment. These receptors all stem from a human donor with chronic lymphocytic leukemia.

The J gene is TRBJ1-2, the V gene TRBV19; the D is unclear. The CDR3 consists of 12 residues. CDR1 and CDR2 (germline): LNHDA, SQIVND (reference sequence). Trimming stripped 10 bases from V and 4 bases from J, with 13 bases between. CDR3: CATRRAGYGYTF. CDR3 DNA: TGTGCCACCCGGAGGGCCGGCTATGGCTACACCTTC.

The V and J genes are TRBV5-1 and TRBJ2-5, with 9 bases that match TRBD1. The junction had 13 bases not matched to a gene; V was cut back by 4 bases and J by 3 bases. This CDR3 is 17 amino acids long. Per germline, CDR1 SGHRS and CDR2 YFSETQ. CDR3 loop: CASSPKVDRGTKETQYF. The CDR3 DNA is TGCGCCAGCAGCCCGAAGGTAGACAGGGGGACTAAAGAGACCCAGTACTTC.

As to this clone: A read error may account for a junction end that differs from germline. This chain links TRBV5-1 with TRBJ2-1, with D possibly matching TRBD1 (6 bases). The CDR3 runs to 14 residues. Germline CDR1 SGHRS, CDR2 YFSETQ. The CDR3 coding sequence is TGCGCCAGCAGCTTGAGGGCCCCGACGGGACACAGTCTCTTC. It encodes CASSLRAPTGHSLF.

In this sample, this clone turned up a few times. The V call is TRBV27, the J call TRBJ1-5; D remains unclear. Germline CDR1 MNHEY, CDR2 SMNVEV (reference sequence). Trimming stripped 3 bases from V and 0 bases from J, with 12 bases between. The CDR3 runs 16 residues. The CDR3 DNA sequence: TGTGCCAGCAGTTTCCGCGGACGTTATAGCAATCAGCCCCAGCATTTT. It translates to CASSFRGRYSNQPQHF.

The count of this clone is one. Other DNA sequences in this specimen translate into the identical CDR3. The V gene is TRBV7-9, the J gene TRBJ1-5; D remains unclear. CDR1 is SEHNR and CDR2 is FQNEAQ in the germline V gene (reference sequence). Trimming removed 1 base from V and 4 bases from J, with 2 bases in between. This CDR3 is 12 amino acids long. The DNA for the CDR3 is TGTGCCAGCAGCTTAGGGAATCAGCCCCAGCATTTT. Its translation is CASSLGNQPQHF.

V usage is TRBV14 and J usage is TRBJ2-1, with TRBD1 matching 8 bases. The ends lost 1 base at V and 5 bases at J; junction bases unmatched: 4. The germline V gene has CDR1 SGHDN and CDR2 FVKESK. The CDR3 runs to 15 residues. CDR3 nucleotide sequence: TGTGCCAGCAGCCAAGCAGGGGGCCGGGACAATGAGCAGTTCTTC. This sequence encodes CASSQAGGRDNEQFF.

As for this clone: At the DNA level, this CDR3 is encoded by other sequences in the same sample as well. The CDR3 sequence is CASRTGRGGYTF. The CDR3 region has the DNA TGTGCCAGCAGGACGGGCAGGGGTGGCTACACCTTC. The chain couples TRBV28 to TRBJ1-2, with TRBD1 as a possible D gene (6 bases). CDR1 is MDHEN, CDR2 SYDVKM, per germline. Deletions cut 6 bases from V and 7 bases from J, with 12 bases between. The CDR3 length is 12 residues.

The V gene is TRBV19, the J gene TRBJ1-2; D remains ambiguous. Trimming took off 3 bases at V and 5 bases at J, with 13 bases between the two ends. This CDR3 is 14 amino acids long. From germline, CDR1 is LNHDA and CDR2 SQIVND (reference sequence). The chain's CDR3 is CASSMGGGWYGYTF. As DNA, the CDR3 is TGTGCCAGTAGTATGGGCGGCGGTTGGTATGGCTACACCTTC.

The CDR3 bases are TGTGCCAGCGCAAGGGTTCACACAGATACGCAGTATTTT. The encoded protein is CASARVHTDTQYF. The J gene is TRBJ2-3, the V gene TRBV27; D is unresolved. This CDR3 spans 13 amino acids. V lost 8 bases to trimming and J lost 2 bases, with 11 bases between them. CDR1 MNHEY and CDR2 SMNVEV come from the germline V gene (reference sequence).

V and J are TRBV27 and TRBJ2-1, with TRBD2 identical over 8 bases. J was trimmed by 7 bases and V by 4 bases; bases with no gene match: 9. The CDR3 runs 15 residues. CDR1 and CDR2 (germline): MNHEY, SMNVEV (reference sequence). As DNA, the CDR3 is TGTGCCAGCAGTTACTCATCGGGAGGGCCTAATGAGCAGTTCTTC. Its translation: CASSYSSGGPNEQFF.

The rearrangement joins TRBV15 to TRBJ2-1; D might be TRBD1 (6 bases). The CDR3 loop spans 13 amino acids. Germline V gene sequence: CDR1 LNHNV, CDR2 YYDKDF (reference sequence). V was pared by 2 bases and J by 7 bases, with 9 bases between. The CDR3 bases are TGTGCCACCAGCAGACCCGGGACAAATGAGCAGTTCTTC. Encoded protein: CATSRPGTNEQFF.

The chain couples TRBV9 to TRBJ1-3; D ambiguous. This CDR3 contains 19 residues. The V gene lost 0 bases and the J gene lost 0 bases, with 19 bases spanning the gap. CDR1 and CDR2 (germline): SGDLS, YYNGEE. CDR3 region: CASSVGAGTHFISGNTIYF. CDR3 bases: TGTGCCAGCAGCGTAGGGGCAGGCACTCACTTTATCTCTGGAAACACCATATATTTT.

Here the CDR3 reads CASSPGEWDRNTGELFF. The CDR3 nucleotides read TGTGCCAGCAGCCCCGGAGAGTGGGATCGAAACACCGGGGAGCTGTTTTTT. This chain links TRBV11-2 with TRBJ2-2; no reliable D call. CDR1 and CDR2 (germline): SGHAT, FQNNGV. This CDR3 has 17 amino acids. Trimming removed 5 bases at V and 2 bases at J, with 18 bases between.

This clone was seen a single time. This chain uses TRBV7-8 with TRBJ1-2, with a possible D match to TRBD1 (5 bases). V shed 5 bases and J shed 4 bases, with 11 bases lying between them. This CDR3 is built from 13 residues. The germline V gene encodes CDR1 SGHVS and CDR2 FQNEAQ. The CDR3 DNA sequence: TGTGCCAGCAGCCCTCGAGGGACCTATGGCTACACCTTC. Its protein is CASSPRGTYGYTF. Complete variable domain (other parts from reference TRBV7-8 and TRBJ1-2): GAGVSQSPRYKVAKRGQDVALRCDPISGHVSLFWYQQALGQGPEFLTYFQNEAQLDKSGLPSDRFFAERPEGSVSTLKIQRTQQEDSAVYLCASSPRGTYGYTFGSGTRLTVV.

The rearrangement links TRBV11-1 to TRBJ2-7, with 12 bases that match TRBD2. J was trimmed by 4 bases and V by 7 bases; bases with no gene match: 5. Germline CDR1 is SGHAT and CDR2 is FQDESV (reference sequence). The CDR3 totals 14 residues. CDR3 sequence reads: CASTVTSGSYEQYF. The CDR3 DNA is TGTGCCAGCACCGTGACTAGCGGGAGTTACGAGCAGTACTTC.